This TCR beta chain is drawn from a study of T cells in localized non-small cell lung cancer. Findings of the study overall: The study found T cell clonality highest in uninvolved adjacent lung, above tumor. There were a median roughly 61 of the top 100 tumor clones appearing in adjacent lung. Density of T cells in blood, when higher, went with longer overall survival. The tumor had only one region sequenced, so heterogeneity remains possible.

Repertoires were generated with immunoSEQ multiplex PCR, while TCRdb's copy carries only in-frame clones and drops some. The table shows 26,000 or so clones, with roughly 87% occurring only once. There are 15 residues in the CDR3. Trimming removed 6 bases from V and 3 bases from J, with 15 bases in between. Germline lookup yields CDR1 MNHEY and CDR2 SVGAGI. About this clone itself: Its antigen remains unidentified.

The sample here was peripheral blood, taken before any cancer treatment. The chain employs TRBV6-5 and TRBJ1-5; tentatively, D is TRBD1 (5 bases). This TCR was recovered from a male donor at least 60 years old with stage I lung adenocarcinoma. The CDR3 DNA sequence: TGTGCCAGCAGCTCGACCGGGGACCACAATCAGCCCCAGCATTTT. This codes for CASSSTGDHNQPQHF.